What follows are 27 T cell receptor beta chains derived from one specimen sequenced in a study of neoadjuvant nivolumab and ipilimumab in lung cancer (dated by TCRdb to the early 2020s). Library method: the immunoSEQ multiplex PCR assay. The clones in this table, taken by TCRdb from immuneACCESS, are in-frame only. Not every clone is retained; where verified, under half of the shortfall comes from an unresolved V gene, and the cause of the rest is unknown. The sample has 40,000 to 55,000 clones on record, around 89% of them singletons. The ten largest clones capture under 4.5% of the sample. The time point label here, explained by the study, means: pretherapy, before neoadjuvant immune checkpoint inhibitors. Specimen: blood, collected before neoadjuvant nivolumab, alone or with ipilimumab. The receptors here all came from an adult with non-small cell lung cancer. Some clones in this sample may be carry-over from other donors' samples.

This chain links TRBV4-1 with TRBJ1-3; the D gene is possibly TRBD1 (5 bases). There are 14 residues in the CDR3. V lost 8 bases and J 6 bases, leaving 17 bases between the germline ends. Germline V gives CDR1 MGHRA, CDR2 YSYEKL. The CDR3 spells CASGNPGRINTIYF. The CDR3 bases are TGCGCCAGCGGGAATCCGGGACGTATAAACACCATATATTTT.

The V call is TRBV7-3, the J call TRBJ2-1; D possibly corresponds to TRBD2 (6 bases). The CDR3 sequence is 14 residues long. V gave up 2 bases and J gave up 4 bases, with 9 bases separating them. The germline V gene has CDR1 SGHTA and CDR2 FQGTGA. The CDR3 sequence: CASSLGSGYNEQFF. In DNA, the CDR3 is TGTGCCAGCAGCTTAGGTAGCGGATACAATGAGCAGTTCTTC.

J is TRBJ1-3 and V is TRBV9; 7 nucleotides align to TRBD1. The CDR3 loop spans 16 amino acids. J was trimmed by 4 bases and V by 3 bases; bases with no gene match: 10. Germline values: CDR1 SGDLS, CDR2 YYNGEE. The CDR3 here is CASSALGGGLGNTIYF. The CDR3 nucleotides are TGTGCCAGCAGCGCCCTAGGGGGCGGACTAGGAAACACCATATATTTT.

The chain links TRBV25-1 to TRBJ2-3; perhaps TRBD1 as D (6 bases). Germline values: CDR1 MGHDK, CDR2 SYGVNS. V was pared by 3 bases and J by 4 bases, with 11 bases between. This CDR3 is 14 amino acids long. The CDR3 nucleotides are TGTGCCAGCAGTGAGCCTGAGGGGGCAGATACGCAGTATTTT. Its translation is CASSEPEGADTQYF.

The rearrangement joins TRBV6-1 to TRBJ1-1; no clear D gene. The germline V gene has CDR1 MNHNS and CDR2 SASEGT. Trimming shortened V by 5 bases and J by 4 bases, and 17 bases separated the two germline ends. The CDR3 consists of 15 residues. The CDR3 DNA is TGTGCCAGCAGTAACTTCGGCTGGCTGGGCACTGAAGCTTTCTTT. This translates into CASSNFGWLGTEAFF.

DNA of the CDR3: TGCGCCAGCAGCCAAGTCGACAGGTTTAGCTCCTACGAGCAGTACTTC. Protein product: CASSQVDRFSSYEQYF. This chain uses TRBV4-1 with TRBJ2-7; the D gene is possibly TRBD1 (6 bases). Looked up from germline, CDR1 is MGHRA and CDR2 is YSYEKL. The germline V and J ends were trimmed by 1 base and 0 bases, with 13 bases remaining between them. The CDR3 is 16 residues long.

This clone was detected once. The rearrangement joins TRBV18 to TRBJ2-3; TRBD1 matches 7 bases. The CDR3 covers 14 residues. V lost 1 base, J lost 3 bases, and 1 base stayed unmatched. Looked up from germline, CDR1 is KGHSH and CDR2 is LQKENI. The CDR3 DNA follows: TGTGCCAGCTCACCACTGGGACAGACAGATACGCAGTATTTT. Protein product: CASSPLGQTDTQYF.

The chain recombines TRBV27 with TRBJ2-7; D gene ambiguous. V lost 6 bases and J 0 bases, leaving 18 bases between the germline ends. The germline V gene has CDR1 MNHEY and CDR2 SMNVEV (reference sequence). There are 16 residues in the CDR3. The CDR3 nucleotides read TGTGCCAGCAGATTAAATCGAGTAGACGGCTCCTACGAGCAGTACTTC. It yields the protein CASRLNRVDGSYEQYF.

The CDR3 reads CSVGGRQETQYF. The CDR3 nucleotides are TGCAGCGTTGGGGGCAGGCAAGAGACCCAGTACTTC. The chain has TRBV29-1 and TRBJ2-5; D might be TRBD1 (5 bases). This CDR3 region has 12 residues. Germline loops: CDR1 SQVTM, CDR2 ANQGSEA. With 4 bases removed from V and 2 bases from J, the gap between germline ends came to 8 bases. Drawing the rest from reference TRBV29-1 and TRBJ2-5, the complete variable domain is SAVISQKPSRDICQRGTSLTIQCQVDSQVTMMFWYRQQPGQSLTLIATANQGSEATYESGFVIDKFPISRPNLTFSTLTVSNMSPEDSSIYLCSVGGRQETQYFGPGTRLLVL.

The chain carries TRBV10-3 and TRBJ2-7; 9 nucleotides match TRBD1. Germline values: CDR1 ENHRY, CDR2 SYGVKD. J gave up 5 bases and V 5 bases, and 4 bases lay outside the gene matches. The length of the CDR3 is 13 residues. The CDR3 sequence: CAISTGGRDEQYF. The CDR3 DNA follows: TGTGCCATCAGTACAGGGGGCAGGGACGAGCAGTACTTC.

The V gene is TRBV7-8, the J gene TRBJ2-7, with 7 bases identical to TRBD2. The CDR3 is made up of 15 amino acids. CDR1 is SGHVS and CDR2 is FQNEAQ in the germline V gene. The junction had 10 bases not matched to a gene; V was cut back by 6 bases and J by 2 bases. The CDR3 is CASSKEGSGTYEQYF. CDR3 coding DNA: TGTGCCAGCAGTAAAGAGGGCAGCGGGACCTACGAGCAGTACTTC.

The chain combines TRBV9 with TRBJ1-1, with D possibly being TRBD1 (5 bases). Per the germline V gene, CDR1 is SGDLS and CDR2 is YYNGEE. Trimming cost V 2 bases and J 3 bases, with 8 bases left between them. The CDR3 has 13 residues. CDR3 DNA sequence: TGTGCCAGCAGCGTCGGGACCTACACTGAAGCTTTCTTT. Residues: CASSVGTYTEAFF.

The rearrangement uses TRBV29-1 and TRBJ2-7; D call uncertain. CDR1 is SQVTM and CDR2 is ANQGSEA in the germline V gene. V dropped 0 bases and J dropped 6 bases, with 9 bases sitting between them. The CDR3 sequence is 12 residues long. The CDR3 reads CSVEDKATEQYF. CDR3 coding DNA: TGCAGCGTTGAAGATAAGGCAACCGAGCAGTACTTC.

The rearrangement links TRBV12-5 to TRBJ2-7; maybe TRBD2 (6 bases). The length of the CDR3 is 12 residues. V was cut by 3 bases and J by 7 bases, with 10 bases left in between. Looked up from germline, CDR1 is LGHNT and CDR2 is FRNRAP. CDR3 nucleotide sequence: TGTGCTAGTGGTTTTCACGGGACTGAGCAGTACTTC. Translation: CASGFHGTEQYF.

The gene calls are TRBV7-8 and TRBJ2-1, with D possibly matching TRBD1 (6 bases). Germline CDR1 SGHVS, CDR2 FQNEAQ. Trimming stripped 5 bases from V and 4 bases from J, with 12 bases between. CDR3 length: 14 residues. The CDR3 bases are TGTGCCAGCAGCCAAACCGGACAGTACAATGAGCAGTTCTTC. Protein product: CASSQTGQYNEQFF.

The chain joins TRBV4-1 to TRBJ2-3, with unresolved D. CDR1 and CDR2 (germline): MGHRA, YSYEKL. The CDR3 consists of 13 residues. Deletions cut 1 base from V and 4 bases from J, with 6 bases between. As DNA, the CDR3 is TGCGCCAGCAGCCAAGGCGCCTCAGATACGCAGTATTTT. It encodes CASSQGASDTQYF.

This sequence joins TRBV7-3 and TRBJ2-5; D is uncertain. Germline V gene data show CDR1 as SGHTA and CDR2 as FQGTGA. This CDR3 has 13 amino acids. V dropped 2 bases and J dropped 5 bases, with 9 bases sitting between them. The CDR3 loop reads CASSLQGRETQYF. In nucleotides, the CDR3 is TGTGCCAGCAGCTTACAAGGTCGCGAGACCCAGTACTTC. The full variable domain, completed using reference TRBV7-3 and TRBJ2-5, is GAGVSQTPSNKVTEKGKYVELRCDPISGHTALYWYRQSLGQGPEFLIYFQGTGAADDSGLPNDRFFAVRPEGSVSTLKIQRTERGDSAVYLCASSLQGRETQYFGPGTRLLVL.

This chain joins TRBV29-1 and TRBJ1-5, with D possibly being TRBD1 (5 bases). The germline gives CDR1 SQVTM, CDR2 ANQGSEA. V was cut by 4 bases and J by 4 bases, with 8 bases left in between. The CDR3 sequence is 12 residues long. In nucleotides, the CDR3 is TGCAGCGTTGGCGGGGCTAATCAGCCCCAGCATTTT. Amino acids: CSVGGANQPQHF.

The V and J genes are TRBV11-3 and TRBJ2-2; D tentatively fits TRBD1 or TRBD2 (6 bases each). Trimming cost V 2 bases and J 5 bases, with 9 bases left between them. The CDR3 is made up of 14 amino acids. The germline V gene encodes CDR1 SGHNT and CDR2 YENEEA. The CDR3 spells CASSLRGRTGELFF. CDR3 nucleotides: TGTGCCAGCAGCTTAAGGGGGAGGACCGGGGAGCTGTTTTTT.

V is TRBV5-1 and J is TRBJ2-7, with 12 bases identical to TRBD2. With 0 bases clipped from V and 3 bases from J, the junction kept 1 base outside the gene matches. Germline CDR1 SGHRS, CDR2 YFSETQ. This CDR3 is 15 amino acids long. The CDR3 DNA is TGCGCCAGCAGCTTGGGACTAGCGGGAGTCTACGAGCAGTACTTC. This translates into CASSLGLAGVYEQYF.

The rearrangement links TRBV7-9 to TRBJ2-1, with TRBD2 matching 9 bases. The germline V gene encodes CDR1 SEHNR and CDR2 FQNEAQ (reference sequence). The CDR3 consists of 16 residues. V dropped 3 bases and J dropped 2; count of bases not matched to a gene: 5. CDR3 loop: CASSLNSGSPYNEQFF. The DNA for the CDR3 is TGTGCCAGCAGCTTGAATAGCGGGAGTCCCTACAATGAGCAGTTCTTC. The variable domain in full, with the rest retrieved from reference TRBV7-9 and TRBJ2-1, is DTGVSQNPRHKITKRGQNVTFRCDPISEHNRLYWYRQTLGQGPEFLTYFQNEAQLEKSRLLSDRFSAERPKGSFSTLEIQRTEQGDSAMYLCASSLNSGSPYNEQFFGPGTRLTVL.

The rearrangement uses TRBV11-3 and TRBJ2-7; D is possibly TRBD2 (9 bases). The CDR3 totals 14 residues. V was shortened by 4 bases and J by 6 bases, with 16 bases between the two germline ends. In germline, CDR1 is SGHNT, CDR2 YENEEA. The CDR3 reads CASSSSSGTGEQYF. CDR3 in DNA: TGTGCCAGCAGCTCGTCTAGCGGGACAGGCGAGCAGTACTTC.

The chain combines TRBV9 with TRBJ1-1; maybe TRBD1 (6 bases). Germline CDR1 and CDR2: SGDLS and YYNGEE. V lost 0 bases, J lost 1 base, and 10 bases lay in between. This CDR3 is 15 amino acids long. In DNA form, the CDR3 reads TGTGCCAGCAGCGTAGTGGGGGGGGCGAACACTGAAGCTTTCTTT. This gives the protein CASSVVGGANTEAFF.

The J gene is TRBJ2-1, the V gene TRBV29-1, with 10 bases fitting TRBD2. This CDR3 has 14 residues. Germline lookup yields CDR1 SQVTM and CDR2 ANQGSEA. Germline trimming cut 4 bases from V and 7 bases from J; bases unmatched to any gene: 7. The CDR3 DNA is TGCAGCGTTGGGGCTAGCGGGAGAGGTAATGAGCAGTTCTTC. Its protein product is CSVGASGRGNEQFF.

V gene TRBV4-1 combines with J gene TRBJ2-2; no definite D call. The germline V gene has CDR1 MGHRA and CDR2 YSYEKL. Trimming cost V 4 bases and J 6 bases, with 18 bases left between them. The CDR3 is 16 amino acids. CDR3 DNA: TGCGCCAGCAGCCCGCCCCCCCCTGGGGTTTCCGGGGAGCTGTTTTTT. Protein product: CASSPPPPGVSGELFF.

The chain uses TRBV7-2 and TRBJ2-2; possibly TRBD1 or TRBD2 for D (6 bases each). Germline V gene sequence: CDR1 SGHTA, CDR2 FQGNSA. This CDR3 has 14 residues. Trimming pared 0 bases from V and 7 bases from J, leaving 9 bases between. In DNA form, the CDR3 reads TGTGCCAGCAGCTTAGCAGGGGGGAGCGGGGAGCTGTTTTTT. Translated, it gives CASSLAGGSGELFF.

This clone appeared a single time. CDR3 nucleotide sequence: TGTGCCAGCAGGAAGACAGGGGCTGAAGCTTTCTTT. This sequence encodes CASRKTGAEAFF. V is TRBV5-4 and J is TRBJ1-1; 8 bases agree with TRBD1. CDR3 length equals 12 residues. Germline CDR1 and CDR2: SGHNT and YYREEE (reference sequence). V was pared by 5 bases and J by 6 bases, with 3 bases of the junction left unmatched.